The 21 T cell receptor beta chains below were found in one sample sequenced in a study of identical twins. TCRdb fed the 5' RACE reads into MiXCR, producing one record per CDR3 protein. The sample shows around 1.7 million distinct CDR3 sequences, less than 35% of them seen only once. The sequenced sample was cord blood. All receptors come from a newborn girl in good health.

This chain connects TRBV9 to TRBJ2-3, with D uncertain. Germline loops: CDR1 SGDLS, CDR2 YYNGEE. V lost 0 bases, J lost 5 bases, and 13 bases lay in between. The CDR3 consists of 15 residues. CDR3 nucleotide sequence: TGTGCCAGCAGCGTAGGGGCGGTCGGCGGAGATACGCAGTATTTT. It is translated as CASSVGAVGGDTQYF.

J is TRBJ1-1 and V is TRBV6-2 or TRBV6-3, with a possible D match to TRBD1 (5 bases). V dropped 6 bases and J dropped 1 base, with 12 bases sitting between them. CDR3 length: 14 amino acids. CDR1 and CDR2 (germline): MNHEY, SVGEGT. CDR3 DNA sequence: TGTGCCAGCAGAACCGTGGGGCAGAACACTGAAGCTTTCTTT. This codes for CASRTVGQNTEAFF.

The rearrangement joins TRBV5-1 to TRBJ1-6; tentative D call: TRBD1 (6 bases). Germline lookup yields CDR1 SGHRS and CDR2 YFSETQ. This CDR3 is 15 amino acids long. Trimming shortened V by 4 bases and J by 5 bases, and 13 bases separated the two germline ends. CDR3 DNA: TGCGCCAGCAGCCCCATCGGACAGCATAATTCACCCCTCCACTTT. Translating it yields CASSPIGQHNSPLHF.

The genes are TRBV7-2 and TRBJ1-5; D is perhaps TRBD1 (6 bases). Trimming cost V 3 bases and J 6 bases, with 12 bases left between them. Germline V CDR1 and CDR2: SGHTA, FQGNSA. The CDR3 totals 14 residues. The CDR3 nucleotides are TGTGCCAGCAGCTTTTCCCAGGGGAGTCAGCCCCAGCATTTT. It yields the protein CASSFSQGSQPQHF.

This clonotype was found many times. The rearrangement joins TRBV7-2 to TRBJ2-1; maybe TRBD2 (5 bases). V was pared by 1 base and J by 0 bases, with 10 bases between. The CDR3 covers 16 residues. Germline-derived CDR1 and CDR2 are SGHTA and FQGNSA. The CDR3 sequence is CASSLVSVSSYNEQFF. CDR3 DNA sequence: TGTGCCAGCAGCTTAGTTAGCGTGAGCTCCTACAATGAGCAGTTCTTC.

DNA for the CDR3: TGTGCCAGCAGCCAGGACACTAGCGGCTCCTACAATGAGCAGTTCTTC. It encodes CASSQDTSGSYNEQFF. This rearrangement joins TRBV4-2 to TRBJ2-1; 8 bases map to TRBD2. V was clipped by 3 bases and J by 0 bases; unmatched bases: 4. Looked up from germline, CDR1 is LGHNA and CDR2 is YNFKEQ. The CDR3 has 16 amino acids.

This clonotype occurred a few times. This chain connects TRBV5-1 to TRBJ2-5; TRBD1 is a possible D gene (6 bases). Germline V gives CDR1 SGHRS, CDR2 YFSETQ. The length of the CDR3 is 13 residues. With 9 bases removed from V and 5 bases from J, the gap between germline ends came to 17 bases. CDR3 loop: CATETGSGETQYF. The DNA for the CDR3 is TGCGCCACCGAAACAGGGTCCGGGGAGACCCAGTACTTC.

The V call is TRBV20-1, the J call TRBJ2-3; 8 positions agree with TRBD2. This CDR3 comprises 16 residues. Germline assignment: CDR1 DFQATT and CDR2 SNEGSKA (reference sequence). The V and J ends lost 6 bases and 2 bases, in that order; junction bases with no gene match: 13. CDR3: CSALWSGGRATDTQYF. CDR3 DNA: TGCAGTGCGCTCTGGAGCGGGGGTAGGGCCACAGATACGCAGTATTTT.

This clonotype has a handful of counts. This rearrangement joins TRBV12-3 or TRBV12-4 to TRBJ2-3; D remains ambiguous. The CDR3 loop spans 11 amino acids. The V end was cut by 5 bases, the J end by 8 bases, with 8 bases between. The CDR3 protein is CASSPKCTQYF. The CDR3 DNA reads TGTGCCAGCAGTCCCAAATGTACGCAGTATTTT.

Remarks on this clonotype: A much more abundant neighbour one base away suggests this may be a read error. The rearrangement uses TRBV12-3 or TRBV12-4 and TRBJ2-3, with TRBD2 matching 10 bases. This CDR3 is 18 amino acids long. Trimming at V came to 6 bases and at J to 2 bases, leaving 14 bases not matched to a gene. DNA of the CDR3: TGTGCCAGCAGCCCAAGGCTTACCGGGACTAGCGACACAGATACGCAGTATTTT. This translates into CASSPRLTGTSDTDTQYF.

A few counts support this clonotype. CDR3 in DNA: TGTGCCACCAGTGATCCCGGGACAGGGCCTGAAAAACTGTTTTTT. Translation: CATSDPGTGPEKLFF. V usage is TRBV24-1 and J usage is TRBJ1-4, with 9 bases matching TRBD1. The CDR3 has 15 residues. After removal of 3 bases from V and 7 bases from J, the junction contained 5 bases not matched to a gene. CDR1 KGHDR and CDR2 SFDVKD come from the germline V gene.

This clonotype has a single count. This clone may be a read error of a much larger clone one base away. The chain employs TRBV12-3 or TRBV12-4 and TRBJ2-1; D is undetermined. V was cut by 1 base and J by 13 bases, with 23 bases left in between. The CDR3 is 16 residues long. CDR3 DNA: TGTGCCAGCAGTTTAGGAGTCAGAGTACCCTTAGAGACCCAGTTCTTC. This codes for CASSLGVRVPLETQFF.

This clonotype was recorded many times. This sequence joins TRBV5-1 and TRBJ2-7; D gene unclear. The CDR3 loop spans 12 amino acids. CDR1 SGHRS and CDR2 YFSETQ come from the germline V gene. Trimming stripped 8 bases from V and 2 bases from J, with 11 bases between. The CDR3 nucleotides are TGCGCCAGTTCGACATCCCCCTACGAGCAGTACTTC. This translates into CASSTSPYEQYF.

This clonotype was observed a handful of times. This sequence joins TRBV12-3 or TRBV12-4 and TRBJ1-2; D gene ambiguous. V lost 2 bases and J 4 bases, leaving 11 bases between the germline ends. The CDR3 totals 14 residues. The CDR3 protein is CASSLRGTSYGYTF. In nucleotides, the CDR3 is TGTGCCAGCAGTTTACGGGGAACGTCCTATGGCTACACCTTC.

The chain carries TRBV18 and TRBJ1-1; TRBD1 might be the D (6 bases). V was clipped by 3 bases and J by 3 bases, with 11 bases between them. The CDR3 has 14 amino acids. The germline V gene has CDR1 KGHSH and CDR2 LQKENI. The CDR3 DNA reads TGTGCCAGCTCACCGATACAGGGTTACACTGAAGCTTTCTTT. Translated, it gives CASSPIQGYTEAFF.

This clonotype was seen a handful of times. The chain carries TRBV6-5 and TRBJ2-1, with TRBD2 matching over 9 bases. This CDR3 comprises 18 residues. With V trimmed by 2 bases and J by 0 bases, 8 bases remained unmatched. CDR1 and CDR2 from the germline V gene are MNHEY and SVGAGI. The chain's CDR3 is CASSYDQREASSYNEQFF. The CDR3 DNA sequence: TGTGCCAGCAGTTACGATCAGCGGGAGGCGAGCTCCTACAATGAGCAGTTCTTC.

This clonotype has a handful of counts. The chain is built from TRBV11-2 and TRBJ1-2; D may be TRBD1 (5 bases). The germline CDR1 and CDR2 sequences are SGHAT and FQNNGV. This CDR3 is 14 amino acids long. The V gene lost 5 bases and the J gene lost 8 bases, with 18 bases spanning the gap. CDR3 protein: CASSPPNVRGGYTF. The CDR3 DNA is TGTGCCAGCAGCCCCCCAAATGTGAGGGGAGGCTACACCTTC. Based on the CDR3 plus reference TRBV11-2 and TRBJ1-2, the full variable domain is EAGVAQSPRYKIIEKRQSVAFWCNPISGHATLYWYQQILGQGPKLLIQFQNNGVVDDSQLPKDRFSAERLKGVDSTLKIQPAKLEDSAVYLCASSPPNVRGGYTFGSGTRLTVV.

The gene calls are TRBV20-1 and TRBJ2-7; D unresolved. The germline V and J ends were trimmed by 0 bases and 1 base, with 7 bases remaining between them. There are 13 residues in the CDR3. Germline assignment: CDR1 DFQATT and CDR2 SNEGSKA (reference sequence). DNA for the CDR3: TGCAGTGCTAGAGATCGGTATTCCTACGAGCAGTACTTC. Translating it yields CSARDRYSYEQYF.

The CDR3 DNA reads TGTGCCAGCAGCTTAGCAATCTCGCGGGGGGCCTACGAGCAGTACTTC. Translated: CASSLAISRGAYEQYF. The chain recombines TRBV7-2 with TRBJ2-5, with 8 bases aligning to TRBD2. The DNA end lines up better with TRBJ2-7; the J call may be wrong. The CDR3 is 16 residues long. Germline V lookup: CDR1 SGHTA, CDR2 FQGNSA.

The genes are TRBV20-1 and TRBJ2-5; TRBD2 matches 7 bases. The ends lost 3 bases at V and 1 base at J; junction bases unmatched: 11. This CDR3 has 16 amino acids. Looked up from germline, CDR1 is DFQATT and CDR2 is SNEGSKA (reference sequence). CDR3 sequence reads: CSARGEGTTSQETQYF. Here the CDR3 DNA reads TGCAGTGCTAGGGGGGAAGGGACTACCTCCCAAGAGACCCAGTACTTC.

There are a few counts of this clonotype. The chain carries TRBV24-1 and TRBJ2-1; possibly TRBD2 for D (6 bases). CDR3 length: 15 amino acids. The germline V gene encodes CDR1 KGHDR and CDR2 SFDVKD. V was trimmed by 1 base and J by 4 bases, leaving 10 bases between them. In DNA form, the CDR3 reads TGTGCCACCAGTGATTTAGCGGGTCGATACAATGAGCAGTTCTTC. Translating it yields CATSDLAGRYNEQFF.